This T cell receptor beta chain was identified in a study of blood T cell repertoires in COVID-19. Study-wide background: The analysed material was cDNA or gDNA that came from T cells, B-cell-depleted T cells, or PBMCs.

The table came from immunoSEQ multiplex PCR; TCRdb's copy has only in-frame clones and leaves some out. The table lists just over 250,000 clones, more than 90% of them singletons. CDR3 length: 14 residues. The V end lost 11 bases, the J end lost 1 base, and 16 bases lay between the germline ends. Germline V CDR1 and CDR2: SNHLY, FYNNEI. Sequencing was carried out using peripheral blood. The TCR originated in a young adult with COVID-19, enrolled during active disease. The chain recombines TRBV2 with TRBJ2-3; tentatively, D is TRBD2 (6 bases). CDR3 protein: CAQRREGGTDTQYF. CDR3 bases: TGTGCCCAGAGGCGGGAAGGGGGCACAGATACGCAGTATTTT.